What follows describes a single T cell receptor beta chain. Its antigen is unknown. No base qualities exist here, and no much larger clone lies one base off it. This entry comes from a study of shared clonotypes between healthy human individuals (TCRdb year 2020). For context, the study as a whole: Three men and a couple of women, aged 18 to 49 years, made up the cohort. For each donor, three plates each were used for CD4 naive and CD4 memory, two plates were used for CD8 naive, and one plate was used for CD8 memory. Blood TCR repertoires of roughly 5 healthy adults were deeply sequenced to estimate repertoire size and the extent of clonotype sharing between individuals. Different laboratories and diverse techniques were used to prepare libraries and sequence TCR repertoires, to increase sequencing depth and limit assay-specific biases. Leukapheresis yielded between about 0.9 and 10 billion PBMCs per donor.

From the germline V gene, CDR1 is SGHTA and CDR2 is FQGTGA. The CDR3 sequence holds 13 residues, the cysteine and phenylalanine included. Just CDR3 DNA is preserved here, 39 bases in frame from base 1. V loses 5 bases, J loses 5 bases, and the germline ends lie 10 bases apart. Using the deep immunoSEQ assay, multiplex PCR amplified TCR CDR3 regions from genomic DNA. Extracted genomic DNA from each cell subset was distributed evenly across all wells of several immunoSEQ 96-well plates, and each plate was treated as a replicate. For sorted subsets, approximately 200 ng of genomic DNA, equivalent to 25,000 to 30,000 T cell genomes, went into each replicate PCR. Purified libraries were measured with a Qubit 3.0 fluorometer, size-checked on a Bioanalyzer 2100, and measured again with the KAPA Library Quantification kit. A separate single-read 150-cycle Illumina NextSeq 550 flow cell was used to sequence each immunoSEQ 96-well plate. Per the authors' processing: The immunoSEQ output contained only junctional sequences without quality scores, so filtering could not match that applied to full-length reads. To assign V/J genes and CDR3, sequences were annotated against IMGT germline references using PyIR, a Python wrapper for IgBLAST v1.9. Reads were removed for weak V/J assignments (E-value above 1e-6), missing CDR3, stop codons, out-of-frame junctions, or ambiguous translated residues. V3J clonotypes were defined by identical inferred V gene, J gene, and CDR3 amino acid sequence. Percentage overlap between repertoires was computed as shared unique clonotypes divided by the size of the smaller repertoire. Repertoire richness was assessed with RTK rarefaction, the Chao1 estimator, and Recon v2.1 estimates of unobserved clonotypes. Generation probabilities were computed with OLGA for all TCRbeta clonotypes obtained by the gDNA method from a handful of donors. TCRdb carries this immuneACCESS record with in-frame sequences only. Its versions omit some clonotypes, under half of them owing to an unresolved V gene in the studies checked, with the rest unexplained. From that table come the V and J calls and clone size; the DNA was used to work out D and trimming. The sample table records about 1.5 million clones; 95% to 99% of these occur just once. The ten largest clones add up to less than 0.55% of the sample.

The donors were healthy, HIV-negative adults who had no recently reported acute infections or vaccinations. Only Caucasian adults living in Nashville, Tennessee, USA were represented among the donors. CD4+ T cells were enriched through magnetic negative selection, after which naive cells were positively selected on CD45RA and the remaining negative fraction served as the memory subset. Blood was obtained by leukapheresis, after which PBMCs were separated by Ficoll-Histopaque density gradient centrifugation and cryopreserved in liquid nitrogen vapor phase. Purity and quantity of every magnetically sorted T cell population were checked by analytical flow cytometry. Each sorted fraction had its genomic DNA isolated and then quantified by UV absorbance on a Nanodrop 2000c. Beyond this particular receptor, the publication reports: Because the study included only a small number of donors, the genetic and exposure-history diversity represented was limited. About 5% of naive CD4, 3.5% of naive CD8, approximately 2.2% of memory CD4, and 0.35% to 0.4% of memory CD8 clonotypes were shared across several donors. Compared with non-shared clonotypes, the clonotypes found in all four sorted-subset donors had higher generation probabilities. Naive subsets generally had larger estimated clonotype richness than memory subsets. Even with the large sequencing depth, rarefaction of the sorted-subset datasets indicated that sequencing was incomplete. Pairwise subsampling indicated that sequencing depth was expected to affect the degree of clonotype sharing among donors. Sampling was limited to blood, and TCR repertoires in tissue likely differ from TCR repertoires in blood.

The sequencing input was naive CD4+ T cells sorted from blood. The sample's cell subset or site, from its label and the paper: CD45RA+ positively selected. The rearranged segments are TRBV7-3 and TRBJ2-1; the D gene assignment is ambiguous. The receptor was derived from a man in his thirties or forties in good health. At the DNA level, the sequence is TGTGCCAGCAGCCCCTCCCGAAACAATGAGCAGTTCTTC. The encoded protein is CASSPSRNNEQFF.